This is a list of T cell receptor beta chains from one sample in a study of cytotoxic CD8 clonotypes in ibrutinib-treated CLL. Here immunoSEQ multiplex PCR was the method, and the copy in TCRdb shows in-frame clones only, minus some. The repertoire holds approximately 170,000 clones, with about 88% as singletons. The sample was PBMCs, taken at disease progression, from a patient treated with ibrutinib. These receptors were collected from a human donor with chronic lymphocytic leukemia. Both conserved end residues are trimmed from each CDR3. Each record gives: CDR3 protein, V gene, CDR3 length, J gene.

CDR3aa: ASSLSGQGISDTQY
v_gene: TRBV5-1
len: 14
j_gene: TRBJ2-3

CDR3aa: ASRIVGKTYEQY
v_gene: TRBV6-5
len: 12
j_gene: TRBJ2-7

CDR3aa: ASSYPTSGHANEQF
v_gene: TRBV11-3
len: 14
j_gene: TRBJ2-1

CDR3aa: ASRTGQSHEQY
v_gene: TRBV6-5
len: 11
j_gene: TRBJ2-7

CDR3aa: ASSFGDRAVQTQY
v_gene: TRBV5-1
len: 13
j_gene: TRBJ2-5

CDR3aa: ASSYSKGPDYYGYT
v_gene: TRBV6-5
len: 14
j_gene: TRBJ1-2

CDR3aa: ASSPTRGPTSYEQY
v_gene: TRBV9
len: 14
j_gene: TRBJ2-7

CDR3aa: ASSLSRGNQPQH
v_gene: TRBV27
len: 12
j_gene: TRBJ1-5

CDR3aa: ASGSSGYQETQY
v_gene: TRBV27
len: 12
j_gene: TRBJ2-5

CDR3aa: ASSLVKGTAPGNEQF
v_gene: TRBV5-6
len: 15
j_gene: TRBJ2-1

CDR3aa: ASSYSMTGNYGYT
v_gene: TRBV6-5
len: 13
j_gene: TRBJ1-2

CDR3aa: ASSFWTGRYGYT
v_gene: TRBV19
len: 12
j_gene: TRBJ1-2

CDR3aa: ASSIDQGLGTQY
v_gene: TRBV19
len: 12
j_gene: TRBJ2-5

CDR3aa: ASSFRRESNQPQH
v_gene: TRBV27
len: 13
j_gene: TRBJ1-5

CDR3aa: ASSEDAEGQHTGELF
v_gene: TRBV6-4
len: 15
j_gene: TRBJ2-2

CDR3aa: ASSQGGSGTGELF
v_gene: TRBV4-3
len: 13
j_gene: TRBJ2-2

CDR3aa: ASPSPGPIYEQY
v_gene: TRBV5-1
len: 12
j_gene: TRBJ2-7

CDR3aa: ASSFNTGELF
v_gene: TRBV6-5
len: 10
j_gene: TRBJ2-2

CDR3aa: ASSVGLAEETQY
v_gene: TRBV6-1
len: 12
j_gene: TRBJ2-5

CDR3aa: ASSLDLGLASQETQY
v_gene: TRBV11-2
len: 15
j_gene: TRBJ2-5

CDR3aa: ASSLSRASYNEQF
v_gene: TRBV27
len: 13
j_gene: TRBJ2-1

CDR3aa: ASSPRVGLDLKEQF
v_gene: TRBV7-9
len: 14
j_gene: TRBJ2-1

CDR3aa: ASRLDRFNQPQH
v_gene: TRBV6-5
len: 12
j_gene: TRBJ1-5

CDR3aa: ASSPDLSTGELF
v_gene: TRBV5-4
len: 12
j_gene: TRBJ2-2

CDR3aa: SVSEVSYNEQF
v_gene: TRBV29-1
len: 11
j_gene: TRBJ2-1

CDR3aa: ASSLIQGLSDTQY
v_gene: TRBV7-2
len: 13
j_gene: TRBJ2-3

CDR3aa: ASIDQRTGVITEAF
v_gene: TRBV11-2
len: 14
j_gene: TRBJ1-1

CDR3aa: ASSFSPGTAYNEQF
v_gene: TRBV7-2
len: 14
j_gene: TRBJ2-1

CDR3aa: ASSFMNTEAF
v_gene: TRBV28
len: 10
j_gene: TRBJ1-1

CDR3aa: ASSVGYNEQF
v_gene: TRBV9
len: 10
j_gene: TRBJ2-1

CDR3aa: ASSSGGAYYGYT
v_gene: TRBV7-9
len: 12
j_gene: TRBJ1-2

CDR3aa: SVIPDTSFTDTQY
v_gene: TRBV29-1
len: 13
j_gene: TRBJ2-3

CDR3aa: ASSNRDWHGYT
v_gene: TRBV2
len: 11
j_gene: TRBJ1-2

CDR3aa: ASSRTGFNNEKLF
v_gene: TRBV5-1
len: 13
j_gene: TRBJ1-4

CDR3aa: ASSFGEKPYEQY
v_gene: TRBV7-6
len: 12
j_gene: TRBJ2-7

CDR3aa: ASSQDTLGVYGYT
v_gene: TRBV4-2
len: 13
j_gene: TRBJ1-2

CDR3aa: SVGEGHPDEQY
v_gene: TRBV29-1
len: 11
j_gene: TRBJ2-7

CDR3aa: ASRGRWNSNQPQH
v_gene: TRBV27
len: 13
j_gene: TRBJ1-5

CDR3aa: ASSEKVGNTEAF
v_gene: TRBV18
len: 12
j_gene: TRBJ1-1

CDR3aa: ASSELAGTDNEQF
v_gene: TRBV25-1
len: 13
j_gene: TRBJ2-1

CDR3aa: ASNQRGQTSNQPQH
v_gene: TRBV5-6
len: 14
j_gene: TRBJ1-5

CDR3aa: ASSQDRLDASYNEQF
v_gene: TRBV4-1
len: 15
j_gene: TRBJ2-1

CDR3aa: ASSVGHPNEKLF
v_gene: TRBV9
len: 12
j_gene: TRBJ1-4

CDR3aa: ASSQNSGPYNEQF
v_gene: TRBV4-1
len: 13
j_gene: TRBJ2-1

CDR3aa: SVSQGGVARRQEEQF
v_gene: TRBV29-1
len: 15
j_gene: TRBJ2-1

CDR3aa: ASGKAGGRDTGELF
v_gene: TRBV9
len: 14
j_gene: TRBJ2-2

CDR3aa: ASKHVGGELF
v_gene: TRBV27
len: 10
j_gene: TRBJ2-2

CDR3aa: AITSQEDSNTGELF
v_gene: TRBV10-3
len: 14
j_gene: TRBJ2-2

CDR3aa: ASSLGSTGFTLTGNTIY
v_gene: TRBV28
len: 17
j_gene: TRBJ1-3

CDR3aa: ASSLGLLMNTGELF
v_gene: TRBV5-1
len: 14
j_gene: TRBJ2-2

CDR3aa: ASSYYSPLNNEQF
v_gene: TRBV6-6
len: 13
j_gene: TRBJ2-1

CDR3aa: AWSPDTGELF
v_gene: TRBV30
len: 10
j_gene: TRBJ2-2

CDR3aa: ASSGTGQGRSYEQY
v_gene: TRBV27
len: 14
j_gene: TRBJ2-7

CDR3aa: ASSLGQGAIDEKLF
v_gene: TRBV11-2
len: 14
j_gene: TRBJ1-4

CDR3aa: ASSQGTGSSSGANVLT
v_gene: TRBV14
len: 16
j_gene: TRBJ2-6

CDR3aa: ASGKGVDYNEQF
v_gene: TRBV10-1
len: 12
j_gene: TRBJ2-1

CDR3aa: ASSLQVSNTEAF
v_gene: TRBV5-1
len: 12
j_gene: TRBJ1-1

CDR3aa: ASSLGQFGNEQF
v_gene: TRBV5-1
len: 12
j_gene: TRBJ2-1

CDR3aa: ASSLFPDLYNEQF
v_gene: TRBV7-6
len: 13
j_gene: TRBJ2-1